The 13 T cell receptor beta chains given below trace back to one sample, sequenced in a study of blood T cell repertoires in COVID-19. Profiling relied on immunoSEQ multiplex PCR, and the TCRdb table lists in-frame clones only, not all of them. The sample contains some 320,000 clones, about 87% of which appear only once. The sequencing input was peripheral blood. These receptors all stem from a woman in her twenties or thirties who had recovered from COVID-19.

This chain uses TRBV7-6 with TRBJ1-1, with D tentatively TRBD1 (6 bases). CDR3 length: 17 residues. The ends were cut back, 4 bases at V and 2 bases at J, with 20 bases in the middle. Germline V gene data show CDR1 as SGHVS and CDR2 as FNYEAQ. The CDR3 sequence is CASSSIQGWGDNTEAFF. In DNA, the CDR3 is TGTGCCAGCAGCTCAATACAGGGATGGGGCGATAACACTGAAGCTTTCTTT.

The DNA for the CDR3 is TGTGCCAGCAGCCAAACAGGGCGCTCTGGGGCCAACGTCCTGACTTTC. Protein sequence: CASSQTGRSGANVLTF. This sequence joins TRBV14 and TRBJ2-6, with D perhaps matching TRBD1 (6 bases). CDR1 and CDR2 from the germline V gene are SGHDN and FVKESK. This CDR3 comprises 16 residues. Trimming removed 2 bases from V and 0 bases from J, with 8 bases in between.

The chain couples TRBV5-8 to TRBJ2-7; 11 bases line up with TRBD2. V was pared by 2 bases and J by 2 bases, with 9 bases of the junction left unmatched. This CDR3 comprises 17 residues. In germline, CDR1 is SGHTS, CDR2 YDEGEE. Written as DNA, the CDR3 is TGTGCCAGCAGCTTTTCGGTATCTAGCGGGGGGCCCTACGAGCAGTACTTC. It is translated as CASSFSVSSGGPYEQYF.

The rearrangement uses TRBV24-1 and TRBJ2-2; D is perhaps TRBD2 (5 bases). This CDR3 comprises 16 residues. Germline CDR1 reads KGHDR; CDR2 reads SFDVKD. V lost 2 bases, J lost 5 bases, and 14 bases lay in between. The CDR3, as DNA: TGTGCCACCAGTGATTCTAGCCTGGGAAAGACCGGGGAGCTGTTTTTT. Protein: CATSDSSLGKTGELFF.

The rearrangement links TRBV11-2 to TRBJ1-2, with unresolved D. V dropped 0 bases and J dropped 8 bases, with 13 bases sitting between them. The CDR3 extends over 14 amino acids. The germline V gene encodes CDR1 SGHAT and CDR2 FQNNGV. CDR3 in amino acids: CASSLEVSGSGYTF. As DNA, the CDR3 is TGTGCCAGCAGCTTAGAAGTTTCCGGTTCCGGCTACACCTTC.

V is TRBV5-1 and J is TRBJ1-1, with D uncertain. The germline gives CDR1 SGHRS, CDR2 YFSETQ. The V gene lost 1 base and the J gene lost 10 bases, with 17 bases spanning the gap. The CDR3 contains 14 residues. The CDR3 sequence: CASSLTPGMTGAFF. CDR3 sequence (DNA): TGCGCCAGCAGCTTGACCCCCGGGATGACGGGAGCTTTCTTT.

The chain links TRBV9 to TRBJ1-4, with no clear D. CDR1 is SGDLS, CDR2 YYNGEE, per germline. Trimming cost V 4 bases and J 5 bases, with 9 bases left between them. The CDR3 totals 13 residues. CDR3: CASSPLGNEKLFF. The CDR3 DNA follows: TGTGCCAGCAGCCCCCTCGGGAATGAAAAACTGTTTTTT.

This clone occurred once. The chain recombines TRBV3-1 (or the pseudogene TRBV3-2) with TRBJ1-2, with 10 bases identical to TRBD1. The trim removed 6 bases at V and 4 bases at J, leaving 8 bases unmatched. The V gene's germline CDR1 is LGHDT and CDR2 YNNKEL (reference sequence). This CDR3 is 15 amino acids long. CDR3 in amino acids: CASSPGTGDFYGYTF. In nucleotides, the CDR3 is TGTGCCAGCAGTCCCGGGACAGGGGATTTCTATGGCTACACCTTC.

The chain employs TRBV7-9 and TRBJ1-4, with 8 bases fitting TRBD1. Germline assignment: CDR1 SEHNR and CDR2 FQNEAQ (reference sequence). The CDR3 has 16 amino acids. The junction had 12 bases not matched to a gene; V was cut back by 5 bases and J by 7 bases. For the CDR3, the DNA is TGTGCCAGCAGCACCCACTCCGGGACAGGTGGTGAAAAACTGTTTTTT. Its translation is CASSTHSGTGGEKLFF. Variable domain in full (rest from reference TRBV7-9 and TRBJ1-4): DTGVSQNPRHKITKRGQNVTFRCDPISEHNRLYWYRQTLGQGPEFLTYFQNEAQLEKSRLLSDRFSAERPKGSFSTLEIQRTEQGDSAMYLCASSTHSGTGGEKLFFGSGTQLSVL.

V is TRBV28 and J is TRBJ1-2; maybe TRBD1 (6 bases). Deletions cut 10 bases from V and 7 bases from J, with 16 bases between. This CDR3 is 12 amino acids long. Germline V gene sequence: CDR1 MDHEN, CDR2 SYDVKM. CDR3: CANTTGSSGYTF. The CDR3 DNA reads as TGTGCCAACACTACAGGGTCGAGTGGCTACACCTTC.

This sequence joins TRBV29-1 and TRBJ1-2, with D perhaps matching TRBD1 (6 bases). The germline CDR1 and CDR2 sequences are SQVTM and ANQGSEA. The CDR3 runs to 17 residues. Between the trimmed V and J ends, which lost 3 bases and 3 bases, there was a span of 23 bases. CDR3 region: CSVDTGSGQSPDYGYTF. The CDR3 coding sequence is TGCAGCGTTGATACAGGGAGTGGTCAGAGCCCCGACTATGGCTACACCTTC.

The chain links TRBV3-1 (or the pseudogene TRBV3-2) to TRBJ1-4; D remains unclear. Germline V lookup: CDR1 LGHDT, CDR2 YNNKEL (reference sequence). The CDR3 runs 14 residues. Trimming stripped 3 bases from V and 10 bases from J, with 15 bases between. The DNA of the CDR3 is TGTGCCAGCAGCCAGTTGGGCGGGCAGCCAAAACTGTTTTTT. Residues: CASSQLGGQPKLFF.

The V gene is TRBV5-1, the J gene TRBJ2-2; 10 bases agree with TRBD1. Germline CDR1 reads SGHRS; CDR2 reads YFSETQ. After removal of 2 bases from V and 7 bases from J, the junction contained 11 bases not matched to a gene. The CDR3 length is 17 residues. DNA of the CDR3: TGCGCCAGCAGCTTCTACAGACAGGGGGCGATAGGCGGGGAGCTGTTTTTT. This sequence encodes CASSFYRQGAIGGELFF.